The following is a TCR beta chain sequence with its context. This clone was observed a handful of times. Its cognate antigen has yet to be identified. One base away there is no much larger clone; base qualities are not given. The sample belongs to a study of cytomegalovirus exposure and HLA in healthy donors (dated by TCRdb to the late 2010s). Context from the whole study: An earlier analysis of around 600 of the donors reported approximately 270 Gb of sequence data and 117 million unique TCR beta sequences from 150 million to 200 million T cells. Around 300 gigabases of sequencing data and tens of millions of unique TCR sequences were included in an early release covering several hundred HLA-typed donors. Of the approximately 370 genotyped donors, 81% were placed in the genetic ancestry cluster associated with self-reported Caucasian donors. The study aimed to test whether cataloging public T cell receptors could reveal signatures of past pathogen exposure. Using immunosequencing, the study profiled T cell repertoires from 500 to 800 subjects and related those repertoires to cytomegalovirus serostatus. Along with the approximately 650-subject first cohort, a separate validation cohort of over 90 different subjects was used. To predict cytomegalovirus infection status, the study brought together high-throughput TCR immunosequencing, statistical association of individual TCRs with disease status, and machine learning. A later analysis re-analyzed previously published TCR beta repertoires from about 730 donors and added high-resolution HLA genotyping to study TCR occurrence patterns. In the later analysis, no new phenotypic data were used to find candidate immune exposures; instead, reliance was placed on TCR beta sequences and their occurrence across donors. In an earlier analysis of 587 of the donors, high-throughput TCR beta sequencing was used to judge whether each TCR beta V gene segment behaved as functional or pseudogenic. Donor age, sex, ethnicity and CMV serostatus were collected together with the repertoire data. In a later genetic analysis, genome-wide SNP genotypes for about 60% of the 666 donors were used, and that subset was treated as a discovery cohort. All discovery cohort repertoires had been generated on a single sequencing platform. Class I and class II HLA loci were covered by the typing at four-digit resolution. Typing coverage differed by locus: A, B, C, DRB1 and DQB1 were typed in roughly 620-630 donors, DQA1 in about 500, DPA1 in 600 to 610, and DPB1 in approximately 450. A few DR-DQ haplotypes were treated as single units for association and clustering because of strong linkage in the cohort. Among over 350 genotyped donors of the cohort, an average of roughly 240,000 unique TCR beta nucleotide sequences were sequenced per donor, around 20% of them non-productive.

Inclusive of the bounding cysteine and phenylalanine, the CDR3 is 16 residues long. The retained sequence is limited to the CDR3, 48 bases, with the frame set at the first base. For this chain, trimming is 6 bases at the V end and 1 base at the J end, and the number of junction bases without a gene match is 8. The germline V gene encodes CDR1 ENHRY and CDR2 SYGVKD. In total, roughly 670 healthy bone marrow donors made up the cohort. At the time of sampling, every cohort member was nominally healthy, though immune exposures that went unrecorded were likely present. Of the roughly 670 cohort members, around 290 had a positive CMV serostatus and roughly 370 had a negative one, while no CMV serostatus was recorded for the donor. A peripheral blood sample was provided by each donor, and peripheral blood mononuclear cells were used for TCR beta sequencing. The Qiagen DNeasy Blood Extraction Kit was used to extract genomic DNA from the blood cell samples.

Preparation of the library involved the immunoSEQ multiplex PCR assay. For the multiplex PCR, a mixture combining 60 forward primers for TCR Vbeta segments and 13 reverse primers for TCR Jbeta segments was used. Amplification of the CDR3 region of rearranged TCR beta genes was performed with a multiplex PCR assay on genomic DNA. The amplified TCR beta libraries were sequenced on the Illumina HiSeq System as 87-base-pair reads. The study's processing was this. A later analysis counted 75 million to 100 million unique TCR beta chains across the 700 or so repertoires, and 10 million to 12 million of these chains were shared by at least two donors. Raw reads were error-corrected and collapsed into unique sequences by a nearest-neighbor algorithm in which closely related sequences were merged to remove PCR and sequencing errors. CDR3 sequences were aligned to IMGT reference sequences to assign V, D and J gene segments. For a sequence to be retained, a match of at least six nucleotides to both a V gene segment and a J gene segment was required. A rearrangement counted as productive if the CDR3 had no stop codons and remained in frame with V and J, and every other rearrangement counted as non-productive. CDR3 was defined according to IMGT convention as the region running from the second conserved V-encoded cysteine to the conserved J-encoded phenylalanine. The earlier analysis of some 600 of the donors excluded sequences that lacked an unambiguous match to a single V gene segment. An earlier analysis of fewer than 650 of the donors classified V segments as functional when productive rearrangements were above 56.7% and as segregating when the standard deviation between donors was above 5%. To diagnose cytomegalovirus status from the catalog of TCR beta chain sequences, a statistical classification framework was built. In a later analysis, V and J genes were assigned by comparing TCR nucleotide sequences against IMGT/GENE-DB human TR gene sequences. In a later analysis, CDR3 sequences and most-parsimonious VDJ recombination scenarios were assigned using the TCRdist pipeline. In a later analysis, each TCR beta chain was defined by its CDR3 amino acid sequence together with its V-gene family, and reads lacking a unique V-gene family were excluded. To address suspected cross-contamination and a sequencing artifact, a later analysis removed several hundred highly shared, low-generation-probability nucleotide sequences. In a later analysis, a clonal expansion index was calculated for each public chain from normalized within-repertoire ranks of inferred template counts. A later analysis computed generation probabilities with a VDJ recombination model fitted to out-of-frame rearrangements, and checked the results against IGoR. Hypergeometric tests were used in a later analysis to score TCR-TCR, TCR-HLA and TCR-CMV co-occurrence, with a repertoire-size bias correction applied to the TCR pairs. False discovery rates were estimated in a later analysis by permuting HLA or CMV assignments 20 times. In a later analysis, co-occurring TCRs were grouped with DBSCAN, and TCRdist sequence similarity was added when clustering was performed within HLA-allele-positive subsets. For co-occurrence clustering, repertoires with fewer than 30,000 or more than 120,000 public chains were excluded, along with several repertoires with anomalous nucleotide sharing. What TCRdb holds here is the immuneACCESS table cut down to in-frame rearrangements. Part of the clones is not present; checked against another copy, under half of the missing clones reflect an unresolved V gene, and the others are unexplained. That table is the source of V, J and clone size, and D and trimming were worked out from the DNA. The sample contains approximately 150,000 clones, approximately 78% of them found a single time. Of the sample, less than 2.5% is held by the ten largest clones.

General study outcomes and caveats: Because HLA typing was missing for some donors at each locus, association tests included only the typed subset. Compared with equally common non-associated chains, HLA-associated TCR beta chains in a later analysis were more clonally expanded and had lower generation probabilities. According to a later analysis, TCR association rates differed among HLA loci, with DRB1 alleles showing the most associated TCRs and HLA-C alleles showing the fewest. A further reported finding was that TCR beta sequences accurately predicted the HLA-A and HLA-B alleles for most subjects in the first cohort. Most TCR sequences were seen in very few donors, while some public TCRs were found in many individuals. In vitro tests confirmed that a few of the cytomegalovirus-associated TCR beta chains recognize cytomegalovirus antigens. In a later analysis, 15,000 to 20,000 TCR beta sequences were associated with specific HLA alleles at a false discovery rate of 0.05. Assigning TCR associations to individual alleles was difficult when HLA alleles, especially DR and DQ, strongly co-occurred. The 87-base-pair reads could not distinguish some IMGT-functional V segments, including TRBV6-2 and TRBV6-3, so those segments were excluded. The authors suggested that the approach could potentially be generalized to other disease states and immunological phenotypes. For the cohort, immune exposure information was limited to CMV serostatus. Sequencing depth was assumed to be roughly uniform across donors in the presence/absence analyses, though that assumption may not hold. The sequencing pipeline was judged likely to have produced a cluster of highly shared sequence variants as a technical artifact. A later genetic analysis associated a missense DCLRE1C variant with V-gene and J-gene trimming of TCR beta chains, and an independent cohort replicated the association. Only TCR beta chains were sequenced in this cohort, and the absence of alpha or paired-chain data limited detectable features. Most CMV-associated TCR beta chains appeared to be HLA-restricted in a later analysis, and the HLA associations seemed to be driven largely by CMV exposure. In the study, around 160 TCR beta chains were listed as associated with cytomegalovirus. The classifier was reported to diagnose cytomegalovirus status with high specificity and sensitivity in both the original cohort and the validation cohort. A later genetic analysis reported fewer N-insertions in productive TCRs among donors in an Asian-associated ancestry cluster than the roughly 720-donor mean. A later analysis reported that several top co-occurrence clusters appeared linked to parvovirus B19, influenza, CMV and Epstein-Barr virus. Because counts were too low, about 18 rarely observed V segments, including chromosome 9 orphons, were excluded from the earlier analysis of 587 of the donors. Correlated functional status among segregating V segments might be attributable to linkage disequilibrium, but an unknown experimental factor could not be ruled out. Broadly in line with IMGT annotations, most TCR beta V segments showed up in productive rearrangements about 87% or about 30% of the time in an earlier analysis of 450 to 750 of the donors.

This chain joins TRBV10-3 to TRBJ2-3; TRBD2 agrees with 9 junctional bases. The receptor's source is a human donor in good health. The sequencing input was PBMCs. The bases are TGTGCCATCAGACGCGGGGGGGGCCTGGGCACAGATACGCAGTATTTT. This codes for CAIRRGGGLGTDTQYF.